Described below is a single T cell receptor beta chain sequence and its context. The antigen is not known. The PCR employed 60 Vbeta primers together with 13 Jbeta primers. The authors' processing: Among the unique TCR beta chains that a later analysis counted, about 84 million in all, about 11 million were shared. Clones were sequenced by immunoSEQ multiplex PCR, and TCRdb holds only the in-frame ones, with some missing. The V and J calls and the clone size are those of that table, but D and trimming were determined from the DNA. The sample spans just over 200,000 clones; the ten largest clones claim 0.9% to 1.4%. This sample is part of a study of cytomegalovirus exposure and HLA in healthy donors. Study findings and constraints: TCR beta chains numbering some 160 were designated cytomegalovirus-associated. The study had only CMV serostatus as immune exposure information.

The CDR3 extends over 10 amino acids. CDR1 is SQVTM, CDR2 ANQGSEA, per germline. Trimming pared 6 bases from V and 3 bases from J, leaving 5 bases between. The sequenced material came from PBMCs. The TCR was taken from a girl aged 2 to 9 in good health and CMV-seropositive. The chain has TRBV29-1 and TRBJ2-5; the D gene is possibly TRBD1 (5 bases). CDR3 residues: CSVTEETQYF. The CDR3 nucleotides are TGCAGCGTGACAGAAGAGACCCAGTACTTC. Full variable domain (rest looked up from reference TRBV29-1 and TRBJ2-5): SAVISQKPSRDICQRGTSLTIQCQVDSQVTMMFWYRQQPGQSLTLIATANQGSEATYESGFVIDKFPISRPNLTFSTLTVSNMSPEDSSIYLCSVTEETQYFGPGTRLLVL.